The TCR beta chain described here comes from a study of shared clonotypes between healthy human individuals. This was a deep-level run. TCRdb's table, derived via immunoSEQ multiplex PCR, lists solely in-frame clones and lacks some. The sample holds 2 million to 3 million clones, 93% seen once. Study findings and constraints: The study drew on few donors, limiting represented genetic and exposure-history diversity.

Concerning this clone itself: The target antigen is unknown.

Sequencing was done on a sample of naive CD4+ T cells from PBMCs. Subset specified: CD45RA+ positively selected. The sequence was obtained from a young man in good health. Some clones in this sample may be carry-over from other donors' samples.

The CDR3 loop reads CASSQIRGRNTEAFF. CDR3 nucleotide sequence: TGTGCCAGCAGCCAAATCAGGGGGCGGAACACTGAAGCTTTCTTT. This chain links TRBV14 with TRBJ1-1, with 8 bases that match TRBD1. The CDR3 spans 15 residues. V shed 2 bases and J 1 base; nucleotides not matched to a gene: 3. Germline values: CDR1 SGHDN, CDR2 FVKESK. Together with reference TRBV14 and TRBJ1-1, the CDR3 gives the full variable domain: EAGVTQFPSHSVIEKGQTVTLRCDPISGHDNLYWYRRVMGKEIKFLLHFVKESKQDESGMPNNRFLAERTGGTYSTLKVQPAELEDSGVYFCASSQIRGRNTEAFFGQGTRLTVV.